The T cell receptor beta chain under discussion was sequenced for a study of vaccination and CD4 T cells after COVID-19. General observations from the study: Only after vaccination were a median approximately 86% of convalescents' reactive clones seen. Analysis of convalescent patients found that 304 of 307 vaccine-specific clones were spike mono-reactive.

An Oncomine TCR Beta short-read assay was used to sequence the DNA from cultured CD4+ T cells. Genomic DNA was taken out of cultured CD4+ T cells by extraction. One entry per CDR3 protein results from TCRdb running MiXCR on the PCR reads. In the table there are about 11,000 distinct CDR3 sequences, around 50% of which are singletons. This clonotype occurred once. The antigen remains undetermined. Trimming took 4 bases from V and 5 from J, leaving 11 bases between them. This CDR3 has 13 amino acids. CDR1 is SGHTA, CDR2 FQGNSA, per germline. Treatment defined: roughly ten-day PBMC culture with coronavirus spike peptide pools or control peptides (ViraFEST assay). Once cultured roughly 10 days, CD4+ T cells underwent isolation by negative selection.

The chain carries TRBV7-2 and TRBJ1-1; possible D gene TRBD1, 5 bases. The sequence was obtained from a human donor who had recovered from COVID-19. The source material was CD4+ T cells from blood, cultured in vitro. CDR3 in amino acids: CASSSMTVTEAFF. CDR3 nucleotide sequence: TGTGCCAGCAGCTCCATGACAGTTACTGAAGCTTTCTTT. The full variable domain, completed using reference TRBV7-2 and TRBJ1-1, is GAGVSQSPSNKVTEKGKDVELRCDPISGHTALYWYRQSLGQGLEFLIYFQGNSAPDKSGLPSDRFSAERTGGSVSTLTIQRTQQEDSAVYLCASSSMTVTEAFFGQGTRLTVV.